This T cell receptor (beta chain) originates from a study of identical twins. TCRdb redid the calling of the 5' RACE reads with MiXCR, one entry per CDR3 protein. The data hold some 500,000 distinct CDR3 sequences, with roughly a fifth observed a single time. Germline-derived CDR1 and CDR2 are DFQATT and SNEGSKA (reference sequence). Trimming took off 2 bases at V and 9 bases at J, with 17 bases between the two ends. CDR3 length: 15 amino acids. This same sample was also part of a study on T cells expressing NK-cell markers.

Sequenced: CD4+ T cells sorted from blood. This chain uses TRBV20-1 with TRBJ1-6; weak D call: TRBD1 (5 bases). The source is a woman aged 18-29 years in good health. The CDR3 protein is CSARQPGRYGSPLHF. The CDR3 nucleotides are TGCAGTGCTAGACAACCGGGACGGTATGGTTCACCCCTCCACTTT.